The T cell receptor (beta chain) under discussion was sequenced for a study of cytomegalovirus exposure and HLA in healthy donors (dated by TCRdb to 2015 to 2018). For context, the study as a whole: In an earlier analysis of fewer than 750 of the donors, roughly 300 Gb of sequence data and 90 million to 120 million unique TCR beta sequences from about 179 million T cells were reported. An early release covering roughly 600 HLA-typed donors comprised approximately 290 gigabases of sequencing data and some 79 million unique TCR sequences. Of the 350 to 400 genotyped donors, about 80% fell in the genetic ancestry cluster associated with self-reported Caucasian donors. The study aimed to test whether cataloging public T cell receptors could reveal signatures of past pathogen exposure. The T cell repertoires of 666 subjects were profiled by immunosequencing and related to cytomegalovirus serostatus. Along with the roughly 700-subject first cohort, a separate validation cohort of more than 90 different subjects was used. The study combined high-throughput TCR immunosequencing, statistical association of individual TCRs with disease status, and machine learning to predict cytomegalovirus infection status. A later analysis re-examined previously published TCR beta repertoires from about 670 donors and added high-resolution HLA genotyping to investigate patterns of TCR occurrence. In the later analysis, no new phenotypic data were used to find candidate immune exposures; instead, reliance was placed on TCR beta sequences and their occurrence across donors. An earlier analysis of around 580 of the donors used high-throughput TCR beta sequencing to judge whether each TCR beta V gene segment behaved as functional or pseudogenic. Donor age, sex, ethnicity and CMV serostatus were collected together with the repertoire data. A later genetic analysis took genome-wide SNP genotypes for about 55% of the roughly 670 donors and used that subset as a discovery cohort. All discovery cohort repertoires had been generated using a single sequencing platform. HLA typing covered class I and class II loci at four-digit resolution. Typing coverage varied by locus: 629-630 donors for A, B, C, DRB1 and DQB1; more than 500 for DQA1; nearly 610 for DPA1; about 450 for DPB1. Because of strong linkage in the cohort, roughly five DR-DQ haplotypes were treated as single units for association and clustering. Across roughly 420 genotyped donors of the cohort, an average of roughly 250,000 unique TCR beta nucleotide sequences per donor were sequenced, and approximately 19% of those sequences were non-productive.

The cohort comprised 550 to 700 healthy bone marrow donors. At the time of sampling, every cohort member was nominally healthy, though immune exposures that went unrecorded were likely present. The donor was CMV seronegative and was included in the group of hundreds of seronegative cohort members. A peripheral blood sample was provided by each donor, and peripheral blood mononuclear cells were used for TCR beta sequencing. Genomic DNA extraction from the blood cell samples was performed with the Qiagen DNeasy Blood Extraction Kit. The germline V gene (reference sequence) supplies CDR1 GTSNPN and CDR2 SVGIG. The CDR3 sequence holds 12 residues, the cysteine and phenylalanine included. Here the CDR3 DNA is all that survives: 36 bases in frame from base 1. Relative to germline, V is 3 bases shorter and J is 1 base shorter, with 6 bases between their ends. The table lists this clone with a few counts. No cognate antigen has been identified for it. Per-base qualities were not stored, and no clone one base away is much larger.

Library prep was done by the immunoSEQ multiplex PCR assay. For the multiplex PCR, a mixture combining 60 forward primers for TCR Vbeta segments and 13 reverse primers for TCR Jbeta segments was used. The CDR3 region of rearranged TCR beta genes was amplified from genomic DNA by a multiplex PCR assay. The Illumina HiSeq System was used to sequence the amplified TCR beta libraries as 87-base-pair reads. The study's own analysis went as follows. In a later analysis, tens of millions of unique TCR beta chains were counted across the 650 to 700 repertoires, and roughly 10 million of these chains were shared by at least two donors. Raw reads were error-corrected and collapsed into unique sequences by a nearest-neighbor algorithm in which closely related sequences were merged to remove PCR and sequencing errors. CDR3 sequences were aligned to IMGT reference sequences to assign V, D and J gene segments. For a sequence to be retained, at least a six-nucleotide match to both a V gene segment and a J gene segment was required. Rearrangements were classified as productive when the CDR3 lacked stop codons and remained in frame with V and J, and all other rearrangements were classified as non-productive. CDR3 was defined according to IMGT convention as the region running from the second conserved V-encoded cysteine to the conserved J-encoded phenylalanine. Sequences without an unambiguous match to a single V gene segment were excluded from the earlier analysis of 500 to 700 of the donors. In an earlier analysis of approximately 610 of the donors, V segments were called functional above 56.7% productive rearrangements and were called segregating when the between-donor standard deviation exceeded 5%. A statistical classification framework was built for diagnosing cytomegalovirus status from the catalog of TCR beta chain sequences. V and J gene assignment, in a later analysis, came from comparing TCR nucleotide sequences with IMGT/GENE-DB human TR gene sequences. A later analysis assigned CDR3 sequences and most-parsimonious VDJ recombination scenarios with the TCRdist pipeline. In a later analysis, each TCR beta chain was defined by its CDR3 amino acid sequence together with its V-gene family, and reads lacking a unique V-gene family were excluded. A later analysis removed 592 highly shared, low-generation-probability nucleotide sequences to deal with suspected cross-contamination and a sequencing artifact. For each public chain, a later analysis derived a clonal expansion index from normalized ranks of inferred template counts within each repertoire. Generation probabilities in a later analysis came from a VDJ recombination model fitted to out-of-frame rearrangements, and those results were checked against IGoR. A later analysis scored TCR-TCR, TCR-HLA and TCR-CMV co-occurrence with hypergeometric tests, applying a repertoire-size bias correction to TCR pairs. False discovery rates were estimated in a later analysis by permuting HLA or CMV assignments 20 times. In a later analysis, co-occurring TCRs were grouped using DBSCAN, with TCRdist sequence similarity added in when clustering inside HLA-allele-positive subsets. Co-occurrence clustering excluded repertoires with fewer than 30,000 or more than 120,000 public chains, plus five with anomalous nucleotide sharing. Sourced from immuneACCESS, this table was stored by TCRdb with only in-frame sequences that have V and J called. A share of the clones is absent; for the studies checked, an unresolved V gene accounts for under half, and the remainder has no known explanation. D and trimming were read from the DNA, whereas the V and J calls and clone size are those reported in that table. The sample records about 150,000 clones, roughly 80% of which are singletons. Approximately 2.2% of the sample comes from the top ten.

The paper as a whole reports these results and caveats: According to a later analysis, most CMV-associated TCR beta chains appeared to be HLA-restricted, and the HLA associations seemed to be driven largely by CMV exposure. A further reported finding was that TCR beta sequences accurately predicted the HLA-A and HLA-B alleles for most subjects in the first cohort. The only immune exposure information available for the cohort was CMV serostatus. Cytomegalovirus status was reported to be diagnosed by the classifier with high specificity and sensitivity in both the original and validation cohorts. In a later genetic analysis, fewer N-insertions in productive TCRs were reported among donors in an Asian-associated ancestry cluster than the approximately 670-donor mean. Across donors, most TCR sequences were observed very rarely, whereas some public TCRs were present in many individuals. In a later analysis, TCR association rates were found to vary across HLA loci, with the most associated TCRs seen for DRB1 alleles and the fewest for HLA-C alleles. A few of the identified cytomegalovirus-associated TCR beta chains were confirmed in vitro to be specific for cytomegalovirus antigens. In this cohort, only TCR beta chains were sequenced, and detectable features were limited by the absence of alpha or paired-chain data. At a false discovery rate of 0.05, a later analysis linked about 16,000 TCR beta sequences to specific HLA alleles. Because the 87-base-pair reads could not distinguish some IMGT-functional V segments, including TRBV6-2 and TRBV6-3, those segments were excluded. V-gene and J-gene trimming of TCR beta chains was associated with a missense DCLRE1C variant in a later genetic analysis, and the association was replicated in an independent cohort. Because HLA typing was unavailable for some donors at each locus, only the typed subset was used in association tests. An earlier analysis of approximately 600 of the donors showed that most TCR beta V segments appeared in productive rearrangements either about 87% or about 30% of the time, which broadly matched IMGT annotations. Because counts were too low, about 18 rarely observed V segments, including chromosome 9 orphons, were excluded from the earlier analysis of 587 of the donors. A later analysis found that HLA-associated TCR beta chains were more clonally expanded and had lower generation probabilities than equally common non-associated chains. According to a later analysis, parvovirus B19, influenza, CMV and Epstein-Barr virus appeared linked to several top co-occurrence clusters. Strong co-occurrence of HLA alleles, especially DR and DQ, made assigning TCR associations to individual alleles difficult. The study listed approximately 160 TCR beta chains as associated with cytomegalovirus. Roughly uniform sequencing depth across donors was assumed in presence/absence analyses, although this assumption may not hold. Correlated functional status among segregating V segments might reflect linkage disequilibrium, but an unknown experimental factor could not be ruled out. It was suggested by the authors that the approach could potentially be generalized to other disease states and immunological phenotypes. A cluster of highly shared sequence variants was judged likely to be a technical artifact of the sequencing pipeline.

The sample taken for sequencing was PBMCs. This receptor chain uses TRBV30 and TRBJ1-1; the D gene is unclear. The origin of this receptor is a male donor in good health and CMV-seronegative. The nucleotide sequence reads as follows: TGTGCCTGGAGGCGGGAGAACACTGAAGCTTTCTTT. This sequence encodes CAWRRENTEAFF.